The clone carrying this T cell receptor (beta chain) showed up just a few times. The V gene lost 3 bases and the J gene lost 2 bases, with 7 bases spanning the gap. Germline V gene data show CDR1 as SGHTA and CDR2 as FQGTGA. This CDR3 contains 14 residues. One entry per CDR3 protein, called by TCRdb with MiXCR from the 5' RACE reads. This sample has approximately 7,200 distinct CDR3 sequences, with 35% to 45% found just once. This TCR derives from a female donor with breast cancer. Material for sequencing was memory CD4+ T cells sorted from blood. Regarding subset: memory CD4+ T cells, CD4+CD45RO+CD25-. The chain uses TRBV7-3 and TRBJ2-2; D is possibly TRBD2 (5 bases). The CDR3 sequence: CASSLDSNTGELFF. DNA for the CDR3: TGTGCCAGCAGCTTGGACTCCAACACCGGGGAGCTGTTTTTT.